This entry describes one T cell receptor (beta chain). The study made its TCR cDNA through 5'RACE template switching. That step introduced a universal primer site along with UMIs. MiXCR, run by TCRdb on the 5' RACE reads, gives a single entry per CDR3 protein. The table lists 50,000 or so distinct CDR3 sequences, approximately 7.7% of them singletons, with roughly two fifths in the top ten. Germline CDR1 is MGHRA and CDR2 is YSYEKL. Deletions cut 0 bases from V and 2 bases from J, with 11 bases between. There are 16 residues in the CDR3. The data belong to a study of T cells after yellow fever vaccination.

This clonotype was obtained from a man younger than 35 who received the YFV17D yellow fever vaccine. The rearrangement uses TRBV4-1 and TRBJ1-5; the D is unclear. The sequences come from CD8+ T cells sorted from PBMCs, collected on the day of the first yellow fever vaccination. CDR3 bases: TGCGCCAGCAGCCAAGACGATCAGGATGGCAATCAGCCCCAGCATTTT. Translated, it gives CASSQDDQDGNQPQHF.